This passage covers 20 T cell receptor beta chains from one sample sequenced in a study of neoadjuvant nivolumab and ipilimumab in lung cancer. Generated by immunoSEQ multiplex PCR, the TCRdb table keeps only in-frame clones and is missing some. The top ten hold around 3.6% of the sample, which has 45,000 to 55,000 clones, around 89% seen once. The sequencing here drew on blood, taken before neoadjuvant nivolumab, alone or with ipilimumab. These receptors were collected from an adult with non-small cell lung cancer. Some clones in this sample may be carry-over from other donors' samples.

The V gene is TRBV7-3, the J gene TRBJ2-5; TRBD1 matches at 12 bases. V lost 3 bases and J lost 2; bases outside the gene matches: 4. Germline V gene sequence: CDR1 SGHTA, CDR2 FQGTGA. The CDR3 covers 16 residues. The CDR3 region has the DNA TGTGCCAGCAGCTTCGGGACAGGGGGCCCGCAAGAGACCCAGTACTTC. Its translation: CASSFGTGGPQETQYF.

The rearrangement joins TRBV29-1 to TRBJ2-5; maybe TRBD2 (7 bases). The CDR3 has 14 residues. In germline, CDR1 is SQVTM, CDR2 ANQGSEA. Trimming removed 1 base at V and 2 bases at J, with 11 bases between. The CDR3 sequence is CSVEGEGTQETQYF. CDR3 nucleotide sequence: TGCAGCGTTGAAGGGGAGGGGACACAAGAGACCCAGTACTTC.

The chain has TRBV18 and TRBJ2-2; D gene uncertain. The CDR3 contains 14 residues. The V end was cut by 5 bases, the J end by 2 bases, with 9 bases between. Germline values: CDR1 KGHSH, CDR2 LQKENI. DNA for the CDR3: TGTGCCAGCTCAACCAGTTTTAACACCGGGGAGCTGTTTTTT. Its protein product is CASSTSFNTGELFF.

The chain carries TRBV5-4 and TRBJ2-1, with TRBD2 as a possible D gene (6 bases). Germline lookup yields CDR1 SGHNT and CDR2 YYREEE (reference sequence). The CDR3 runs 15 residues. The ends were cut back, 4 bases at V and 0 bases at J, with 11 bases in the middle. The CDR3 spells CASSDGGSSYNEQFF. The CDR3, as DNA: TGTGCCAGCAGCGACGGGGGTAGCTCCTACAATGAGCAGTTCTTC.

V gene TRBV19 combines with J gene TRBJ2-1, with 11 bases that match TRBD2. The CDR3 runs to 16 residues. Germline V gives CDR1 LNHDA, CDR2 SQIVND (reference sequence). Losses at the gene ends were 5 bases for V and 4 bases for J; bases not matched to a gene: 7. CDR3 protein: CASSVGTSGLYNEQFF. The CDR3 nucleotides are TGTGCCAGTAGTGTCGGGACTAGCGGATTATACAATGAGCAGTTCTTC.

The chain employs TRBV7-2 and TRBJ2-1; no clear D gene. The germline V and J ends were trimmed by 5 bases and 2 bases, with 13 bases remaining between them. CDR1 and CDR2 (germline): SGHTA, FQGNSA. The CDR3 totals 15 residues. The CDR3 DNA reads as TGTGCCAGCAGCCGCCAGTCGGCAACCTACAATGAGCAGTTCTTC. It specifies CASSRQSATYNEQFF.

V gene TRBV7-9 combines with J gene TRBJ2-5; unclear D gene. The CDR3 extends over 13 amino acids. CDR1 and CDR2 (germline): SEHNR, FQNEAQ (reference sequence). V lost 4 bases to trimming and J lost 2 bases, with 8 bases between them. In nucleotides, the CDR3 is TGTGCCAGCAGCTCCGCCCTACAAGAGACCCAGTACTTC. Translation gives CASSSALQETQYF.

J is TRBJ2-2 and V is TRBV5-1, with 7 positions matching TRBD2. The V segment lost 6 bases and the J segment 2 bases; nucleotides outside the gene matches: 10. The germline gives CDR1 SGHRS, CDR2 YFSETQ. The CDR3 loop spans 16 amino acids. The CDR3 here is CASKSLQRENTGELFF. CDR3 bases: TGCGCCAGCAAATCCCTACAGCGGGAAAACACCGGGGAGCTGTTTTTT.

The chain uses TRBV5-4 and TRBJ1-2; no reliable D call. V lost 3 bases to trimming and J lost 3 bases, with 9 bases between them. The CDR3 contains 13 residues. In germline, CDR1 is SGHNT, CDR2 YYREEE (reference sequence). The CDR3: CASSSKSDYGYTF. The CDR3 DNA is TGTGCCAGCAGCTCGAAGTCGGACTATGGCTACACCTTC. The full variable domain, with the rest looked up from reference TRBV5-4 and TRBJ1-2, is ETGVTQSPTHLIKTRGQQVTLRCSSQSGHNTVSWYQQALGQGPQFIFQYYREEENGRGNFPPRFSGLQFPNYSSELNVNALELDDSALYLCASSSKSDYGYTFGSGTRLTVV.

This sequence joins TRBV4-2 and TRBJ2-7, with 9 positions matching TRBD1. Trimming took 4 bases from V and 0 from J; bases not matched to a gene: 4. This CDR3 region has 15 residues. Germline CDR1 LGHNA, CDR2 YNFKEQ. CDR3 nucleotides: TGTGCCAGCAGCCGGGGACAGGGTAACTCCTACGAGCAGTACTTC. Its translation is CASSRGQGNSYEQYF.

The V and J genes are TRBV5-1 and TRBJ2-3; TRBD2 aligns across 11 bases. V dropped 4 bases and J dropped 1; count of bases not matched to a gene: 8. In germline, CDR1 is SGHRS, CDR2 YFSETQ. This CDR3 spans 17 amino acids. CDR3 amino acids: CASSPKPGLAGTDTQYF. CDR3 DNA: TGCGCCAGCAGCCCCAAACCGGGACTAGCGGGCACAGATACGCAGTATTTT.

The V and J genes are TRBV18 and TRBJ1-1; D not certain. V lost 3 bases to trimming and J lost 4 bases, with 9 bases between them. The CDR3 extends over 13 amino acids. CDR1 is KGHSH, CDR2 LQKENI, per germline. CDR3 amino acids: CASSPPGATEAFF. The CDR3 nucleotides read TGTGCCAGCTCACCCCCGGGTGCCACTGAAGCTTTCTTT.

The chain links TRBV18 to TRBJ2-7; no reliable D call. The CDR3 covers 14 residues. Trimming left V 0 bases short and J 6 bases short, with 12 bases between. In germline, CDR1 is KGHSH, CDR2 LQKENI. CDR3 amino acids: CASSPPADSLEQYF. As DNA, the CDR3 is TGTGCCAGCTCACCACCGGCGGATTCGCTCGAGCAGTACTTC.

This chain uses TRBV4-1 with TRBJ1-1; 8 bases agree with TRBD1. Germline trimming cut 3 bases from V and 1 base from J; bases unmatched to any gene: 4. The CDR3 extends over 15 amino acids. CDR1 and CDR2 from the germline V gene are MGHRA and YSYEKL. CDR3 in amino acids: CASSQDRASNTEAFF. CDR3 DNA: TGCGCCAGCAGCCAGGACAGGGCTTCGAACACTGAAGCTTTCTTT.

The chain links TRBV7-2 to TRBJ2-7; TRBD2 matches at 7 bases. CDR1 and CDR2 (germline): SGHTA, FQGNSA. The CDR3 consists of 15 residues. The trim removed 1 base at V and 1 base at J, leaving 4 bases unmatched. CDR3 sequence: CASSLVGGRSYEQYF. CDR3 coding DNA: TGTGCCAGCAGCTTAGTGGGAGGGAGGTCCTACGAGCAGTACTTC.

This chain connects TRBV18 to TRBJ2-2; TRBD1 aligns across 7 bases. V trimming: 1 base; J trimming: 0 bases; junction bases outside the gene matches: 2. CDR1 KGHSH and CDR2 LQKENI come from the germline V gene. The CDR3 extends over 16 amino acids. This CDR3 is CASSPQGASNTGELFF. The CDR3 nucleotides are TGTGCCAGCTCACCACAGGGGGCTTCGAACACCGGGGAGCTGTTTTTT. The full variable domain, rest sourced from reference TRBV18 and TRBJ2-2, is NAGVMQNPRHLVRRRGQEARLRCSPMKGHSHVYWYRQLPEEGLKFMVYLQKENIIDESGMPKERFSAEFPKEGPSILRIQQVVRGDSAAYFCASSPQGASNTGELFFGEGSRLTVL.

This chain links TRBV27 with TRBJ2-7; D ambiguous. Germline V lookup: CDR1 MNHEY, CDR2 SMNVEV (reference sequence). The CDR3 totals 13 residues. Trimming cost V 8 bases and J 0 bases, with 11 bases left between them. As DNA, the CDR3 is TGTGCCAGCGGCAGAGTTTCCTCCTACGAGCAGTACTTC. Protein: CASGRVSSYEQYF.

The rearrangement joins TRBV4-2 to TRBJ2-7; 10 nucleotides agree with TRBD2. Germline V lookup: CDR1 LGHNA, CDR2 YNFKEQ. This CDR3 contains 14 residues. With 5 bases clipped from V and 6 bases from J, the junction kept 7 bases outside the gene matches. The CDR3 loop is CASSGLAVPREQYF. The CDR3 bases are TGTGCCAGCAGCGGACTAGCGGTCCCTCGCGAGCAGTACTTC.

The chain carries TRBV5-1 and TRBJ2-3; maybe TRBD2 (5 bases). The CDR3 extends over 13 amino acids. V was shortened by 4 bases and J by 2 bases, with 8 bases between the two germline ends. The germline CDR1 and CDR2 sequences are SGHRS and YFSETQ. CDR3 loop: CASSRDPTDTQYF. CDR3 in DNA: TGCGCCAGCAGCCGGGATCCCACAGATACGCAGTATTTT.

The chain is built from TRBV27 and TRBJ2-7; 7 bases are a match to TRBD2. Germline V lookup: CDR1 MNHEY, CDR2 SMNVEV (reference sequence). The CDR3 is 15 residues long. With V trimmed by 4 bases and J by 3 bases, 9 bases remained unmatched. DNA of the CDR3: TGTGCCAGCAGTTCTCGCTTCGGGAGGAGCTACGAGCAGTACTTC. Its translation: CASSSRFGRSYEQYF.